The rows below give T cell receptor beta chains drawn from one sample of a study of cytomegalovirus exposure and HLA in healthy donors. Here immunoSEQ multiplex PCR was the method, and the copy in TCRdb shows in-frame clones only, minus some. The sample records about 110,000 clones, roughly 70% being singletons. The sequencing sample was made of PBMCs. The source of these receptors is a male donor in good health and CMV-seropositive. The CDR3 runs from the conserved cysteine through the conserved F or W. Each record gives: J gene, clone size, V gene, D gene, CDR3 protein, CDR3 DNA. D genes are given only for firm matches. A row's size may be missing; if present it is once, few, many or a size class.

TRBJ2-5 . TRBV7-2 TRBD1 CASSLGDRGKTQYF TGTGCCAGCAGCTTAGGGGACAGAGGGAAGACCCAGTACTTC
TRBJ2-7 . TRBV14 . CASSHPSWTLSYEQYF TGTGCCAGCAGCCACCCTAGCTGGACCCTCTCCTACGAGCAGTACTTC
TRBJ1-2 . TRBV4-2 . CASSQEAASRDGYTF TGTGCCAGCAGCCAAGAGGCAGCCAGCCGGGATGGCTACACCTTC
TRBJ2-1 . TRBV21-1 . CASSKAHSLLAGGGNEQFF TGTGCCAGCAGCAAAGCGCATAGTTTACTAGCGGGTGGAGGGAATGAGCAGTTCTTC
TRBJ2-1 few TRBV7-3 . CASSLRFGAYNEQFF TGTGCCAGCAGCTTAAGGTTTGGAGCATACAATGAGCAGTTCTTC
TRBJ1-1 few TRBV7-6 . CASSPGTGGTTEAFF TGTGCCAGCAGCCCAGGGACGGGGGGGACGACTGAAGCTTTCTTT
TRBJ2-5 . TRBV28 TRBD1 CASSWGQGRETQYF TGTGCCAGCAGTTGGGGACAGGGACGAGAGACCCAGTACTTC
TRBJ2-3 few TRBV7-3 TRBD2 CASSPGGATDTQYF TGTGCCAGCAGCCCGGGGGGGGCCACAGATACGCAGTATTTT
TRBJ2-1 few TRBV9 . CASSVVAGFPYNEQFF TGTGCCAGCAGCGTAGTTGCGGGGTTCCCCTACAATGAGCAGTTCTTC
TRBJ1-1 . TRBV27 . CASSLVGRTEAFF TGTGCCAGCAGTTTAGTAGGGAGGACTGAAGCTTTCTTT
TRBJ2-1 once TRBV11-2 TRBD2 CASSPMVAGFRNEQFF TGTGCCAGCAGCCCTATGGTAGCGGGGTTCAGGAATGAGCAGTTCTTC
TRBJ2-6 . TRBV5-6 TRBD1 CASSFRTGTGANVLTF TGTGCCAGCAGCTTTCGGACAGGGACCGGGGCCAACGTCCTGACTTTC
TRBJ2-5 . TRBV4-3 . CASSQALLGGAQETQYF TGCGCCAGCAGCCAAGCTCTCCTTGGAGGGGCCCAAGAGACCCAGTACTTC
TRBJ2-7 . TRBV5-4 . CASSLGQDTYEQYF TGTGCCAGCAGCTTGGGACAGGACACCTACGAGCAGTACTTC
TRBJ2-3 few TRBV4-2 . CASSQVVRTDTQYF TGTGCCAGCAGCCAAGTCGTTCGCACAGATACGCAGTATTTT
TRBJ2-1 . TRBV7-3 TRBD1 CASSPTGTVPNEQFF TGTGCCAGCAGCCCAACCGGGACAGTACCAAATGAGCAGTTCTTC
TRBJ2-3 . TRBV7-2 . CASSPQGRTDTDTQYF TGTGCCAGCAGCCCGCAAGGACGGACTGACACAGATACGCAGTATTTT
TRBJ2-5 few TRBV7-2 . CASSSRREETQYF TGTGCCAGCAGCTCGAGGCGGGAAGAGACCCAGTACTTC
TRBJ2-5 . TRBV19 . CASSITGGQETQYF TGTGCCAGTAGTATCACCGGGGGACAAGAGACCCAGTACTTC
TRBJ2-7 . TRBV18 . CASSPRGGDYEQYF TGTGCCAGCTCCCCGAGAGGGGGAGACTACGAGCAGTACTTC
TRBJ2-5 . TRBV7-2 TRBD1 CASRKDRGSQETQYF TGTGCCAGCAGAAAGGACAGGGGAAGCCAAGAGACCCAGTACTTC
TRBJ2-7 . TRBV5-1 TRBD2 CASSLAPREGSEQYF TGCGCCAGCAGCTTGGCGCCGCGGGAGGGGAGCGAGCAGTACTTC
TRBJ2-3 many TRBV7-9 TRBD2 CASSSRVYSGTHTDTQYF TGTGCCAGCAGCTCTAGGGTCTATAGCGGGACCCACACAGATACGCAGTATTTT
TRBJ1-1 . TRBV28 TRBD1 CASSTRTGLNTEAFF TGTGCCAGCAGTACCCGGACAGGACTGAACACTGAAGCTTTCTTT
TRBJ2-3 . TRBV7-2 TRBD2 CASSFVSGGTDTQYF TGTGCCAGCAGCTTTGTATCGGGGGGAACAGATACGCAGTATTTT
TRBJ1-2 . TRBV30 TRBD1 CAWSPDREGYGYTF TGTGCCTGGAGCCCGGACAGGGAGGGCTATGGCTACACCTTC
TRBJ2-3 . TRBV27 TRBD2 CASAELGGGAGDTQYF TGTGCCAGCGCCGAGTTGGGCGGGGGGGCGGGAGATACGCAGTATTTT
TRBJ1-1 . TRBV30 . CAWSEGRNTEAFF TGTGCCTGGAGCGAGGGAAGGAACACTGAAGCTTTCTTT
TRBJ1-5 . TRBV5-1 TRBD1 CASSGGTGYQPQHF TGCGCCAGCAGCGGAGGGACAGGGTATCAGCCCCAGCATTTT
TRBJ1-1 . TRBV29-1 . CSVEGYRTTEAFF TGCAGCGTTGAAGGGTACAGGACCACTGAAGCTTTCTTT
TRBJ1-5 . TRBV7-2 . CASSPGNQPQHF TGTGCCAGCAGCCCGGGCAATCAGCCCCAGCATTTT
TRBJ2-1 . TRBV6-4 . CAGPTSLGALEQFF TGTGCCGGACCCACTAGTTTGGGGGCATTAGAGCAGTTCTTC
TRBJ2-7 . TRBV7-2 TRBD1 CASSLQGGFYEQYF TGTGCCAGCAGCCTACAGGGGGGCTTCTACGAGCAGTACTTC